This is a list of T cell receptor beta chains from one sample in a study of patients and donors after allogeneic stem cell transplantation. One entry per CDR3 protein, called by TCRdb with MiXCR from the RT-PCR reads. The sample has approximately 200,000 distinct CDR3 sequences, 13% to 15% seen once. Sequences were obtained from blood, either unsorted or a sorted T cell fraction (not recorded which). The receptors originated from a human donor who was either an allogeneic HSCT recipient or a stem cell or donor lymphocyte infusion donor (not recorded which). It is not recorded whose cells these are; they may come from a transplant donor. The CDR3 runs from the conserved cysteine through the conserved F or W. A D gene is named only where the DNA matches it firmly. The size field is filled for only some rows; it gives once, few, many or a size class.

few	NA	14	TRBJ2-3	TRBV7-2	TGTGCCAGCAGCTTACGGACAGTGAGAGATACGCAGTATTTT	CASSLRTVRDTQYF
many	NA	15	TRBJ2-1	TRBV11-3	TGTGCCAGCAGCACCGGTCTGGGGGTTGACAATGAGCAGTTCTTC	CASSTGLGVDNEQFF
NA	TRBD2	17	TRBJ2-1	TRBV6-1	TGTGCCAGCAGTAGTACTAGCGGGGGGGCACCCTACAATGAGCAGTTCTTC	CASSSTSGGAPYNEQFF
many	TRBD1	16	TRBJ1-6	TRBV6-2/TRBV6-3	TGTGCCAGCAGTTACAACCCCGGGACAGGTAGCTCACCCCTCCACTTT	CASSYNPGTGSSPLHF
many	NA	16	TRBJ2-3	TRBV24-1	TGTGCCACCAGTGGCCCAGGGGGGGGGAGCACAGATACGCAGTATTTT	CATSGPGGGSTDTQYF
NA	NA	17	TRBJ1-3	TRBV7-9	TGTGCCAGCAGCTTAGCGCGTGGTGGGTACTCTGGAAACACCATATATTTT	CASSLARGGYSGNTIYF
NA	NA	14	TRBJ1-6	TRBV3-1	TGTGCCAGCAGCCCAGGGGCCGCGGATTCACCCCTCCACTTT	CASSPGAADSPLHF
many	NA	12	TRBJ2-1	TRBV20-1	TGCAGTGCTGAAGCAGGGAACAATGAGCAGTTCTTC	CSAEAGNNEQFF
few	NA	14	TRBJ2-3	TRBV30	TGTGCCTGGAGTGTTCAAGGGTTCGCAGATACGCAGTATTTT	CAWSVQGFADTQYF
NA	TRBD1	14	TRBJ1-2	TRBV7-6	TGTGCCAGCAGCTTGGGACAGGATAAGGACGGCTACACCTTC	CASSLGQDKDGYTF
NA	TRBD1	13	TRBJ1-5	TRBV10-2	TGCGCCAGCCAGGACAGGCCAAATCAGCCCCAGCATTTT	CASQDRPNQPQHF
NA	NA	13	TRBJ1-1	TRBV28	TGTGCCAGCAGAGACAGGTTGAACACTGAAGCTTTCTTT	CASRDRLNTEAFF
few	TRBD1	14	TRBJ1-1	TRBV10-3	TGTGCCACCTCGGACAGGGACGGGGACACTGAAGCTTTCTTT	CATSDRDGDTEAFF
few	NA	13	TRBJ1-5	TRBV12-3/TRBV12-4	TGTGCCAGCAAAGGACGGAGCAATCAGCCCCAGCATTTT	CASKGRSNQPQHF
NA	NA	13	TRBJ1-2	TRBV25-1	TGTGCCAGCAGTGAAACAGGGTCTCAGGGCTACACCTTC	CASSETGSQGYTF
few	NA	15	TRBJ2-5	TRBV18	TGTGCCAGCTCACCACTGGGGACATACCAAGAGACCCAGTACTTC	CASSPLGTYQETQYF
few	NA	13	TRBJ1-2	TRBV7-9	TGTGCCAGCAGCCAAAGCGGGGGTGGTGGCTACACCTTC	CASSQSGGGGYTF
NA	NA	13	TRBJ2-5	TRBV24-1	TGTGCCACCAGTGTTAGGGGGAGAGAGACCCAGTACTTC	CATSVRGRETQYF
few	TRBD2	16	TRBJ2-5	TRBV6-2/TRBV6-3	TGTGCCAGCACCCTAAACCTAGCGGGGGGGCTCGAGACCCAGTACTTC	CASTLNLAGGLETQYF
NA	TRBD2	15	TRBJ2-5	TRBV5-1	TGCGCCAGCAGTCCACTAGCGGGAGAGGGGGAGACCCAGTACTTC	CASSPLAGEGETQYF
many	NA	10	TRBJ2-1	TRBV29-1	TGCAGCGCCCTTAGCAATGAGCAGTTCTTC	CSALSNEQFF
NA	NA	11	TRBJ2-7	TRBV20-1	TGCAGTGCTATCAGGGACCACGAGCAGTACTTC	CSAIRDHEQYF
few	NA	14	TRBJ2-5	TRBV9	TGTGCCAGCAGCGTAGGGGGGGCGAGTGAGACCCAGTACTTC	CASSVGGASETQYF
few	NA	15	TRBJ1-1	TRBV30	TGTGCCTGGAGTGTACGGGGCAGCCAAAACACTGAAGCTTTCTTT	CAWSVRGSQNTEAFF